This T cell receptor (beta chain) was obtained from a study of blood T cell repertoires in COVID-19 (dated by TCRdb to 2020 to 2021). Concerning the study at large: The collaborator samples originated in the United States, Italy and Spain and spanned the acute and convalescent phases of COVID-19. The prospective study material was composed of cDNA or gDNA derived from T cells, B-cell-depleted T cells, or PBMCs. The dataset comprised deeply sampled blood TCRbeta repertoires from subjects exposed to, actively infected with, or recovered from COVID-19. The repertoires were made available in a free public database intended to serve as a resource for research on the immune response to SARS-CoV-2. Samples came from the ongoing ImmuneRACE study (first 160 participants) plus 1,254 subjects from 6 global collaborators. Nearly every sample came with metadata listing a de-identified subject ID, COVID-19 status, age in years and sex. Where available, HLA class I and class II types were taken from metadata supplied by the sample provider and were not determined by assay-based typing. Study-level results and caveats: How much clinical and demographic metadata was included differed by source and by participant, and the metadata was provided uncurated.

CDR1 and CDR2 (SGHDT, YYEEEE) derive from the germline V gene. V is pruned by 3 bases and J by 10 bases, leaving 5 bases of the junction without a gene match. The CDR3 runs 14 amino acids, cysteine and phenylalanine included. Only CDR3 DNA is held: 42 bases, read in frame from base 1. TCRbeta CDR3 regions were amplified from genomic DNA by means of the immunoSEQ Assay, a bias-controlled multiplex PCR. On the study's bioinformatics: The number of nucleated cells in each sample was estimated by amplification of reference gene primers within the assay. To quantify the absolute abundance of each unique TCRbeta CDR3 rearrangement, sequence reads were collapsed and filtered. For each sample, productive Simpson clonality was calculated as the square root of Simpson's diversity index across productive rearrangements. The source is immuneACCESS, and TCRdb retained only in-frame sequences with V and J called. Part of the clones is not carried over; for the studies checked, unresolved V genes explain less than half of this, and the remainder is unexplained. V, J and clone size are taken as reported in that table, and D and trimming were inferred from the DNA itself. A total of roughly 25,000 clones appear in this sample, 90% of them only once. The ten biggest clones cover about 7.4% of the sample.

In the case of this clone: It has no known antigen specificity. Base qualities are missing; no much larger clone stands one base away.

The collaborating institutions used their own protocols to collect whole blood in K2EDTA tubes. For TCRbeta analysis, collaborators shipped samples as frozen whole blood, isolated PBMCs, or DNA extracted from either of those sample types. The sequenced material came from peripheral blood. The rearrangement combines TRBV5-6 with TRBJ1-6, with 9 bases matching TRBD1. The source is a human donor in a cohort sampled during active COVID-19. The nucleotides are TGTGCCAGCAGCTCAACAGGGGGCTTCTCACCCCTCCACTTT. Its translation is CASSSTGGFSPLHF.